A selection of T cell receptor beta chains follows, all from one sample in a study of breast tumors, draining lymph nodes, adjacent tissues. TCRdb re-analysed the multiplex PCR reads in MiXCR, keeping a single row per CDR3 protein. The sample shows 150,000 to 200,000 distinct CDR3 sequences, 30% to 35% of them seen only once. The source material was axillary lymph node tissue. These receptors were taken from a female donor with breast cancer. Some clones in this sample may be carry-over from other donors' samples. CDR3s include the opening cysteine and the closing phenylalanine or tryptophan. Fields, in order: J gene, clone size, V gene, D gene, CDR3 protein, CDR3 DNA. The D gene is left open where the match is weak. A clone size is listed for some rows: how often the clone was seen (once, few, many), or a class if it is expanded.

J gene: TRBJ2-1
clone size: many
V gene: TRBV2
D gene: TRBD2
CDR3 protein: CASSELAGAGNEQFF
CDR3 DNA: TGTGCCAGCAGTGAATTGGCGGGAGCGGGAAATGAGCAGTTCTTC

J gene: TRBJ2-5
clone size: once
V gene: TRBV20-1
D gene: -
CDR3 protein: CSASSGTQYF
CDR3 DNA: TGCAGTGCTAGTTCGGGGACCCAGTACTTC

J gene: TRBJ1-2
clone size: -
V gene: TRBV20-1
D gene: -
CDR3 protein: CSANSGGGYTF
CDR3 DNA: TGCAGTGCTAACTCGGGGGGGGGCTACACCTTC

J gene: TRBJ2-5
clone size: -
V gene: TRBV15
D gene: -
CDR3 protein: CATSRGPGAKETQYF
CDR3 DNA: TGTGCCACCAGCAGAGGACCGGGGGCAAAAGAGACCCAGTACTTC

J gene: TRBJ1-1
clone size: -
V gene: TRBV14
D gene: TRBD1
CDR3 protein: CASSPRDRLNTEAFF
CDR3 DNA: TGTGCCAGCAGCCCGAGGGACAGATTGAACACTGAAGCTTTCTTT

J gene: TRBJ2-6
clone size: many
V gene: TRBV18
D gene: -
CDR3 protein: CASSAQRSGANVLTF
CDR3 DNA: TGTGCCAGCTCAGCCCAACGATCTGGGGCCAACGTCCTGACTTTC

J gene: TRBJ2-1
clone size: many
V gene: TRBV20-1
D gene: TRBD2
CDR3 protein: CSASPSGSYEQFF
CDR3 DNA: TGCAGTGCCAGCCCTAGCGGGAGTTATGAGCAGTTCTTC

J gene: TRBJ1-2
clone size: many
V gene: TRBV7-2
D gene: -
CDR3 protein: CASSPGRARHYGYTF
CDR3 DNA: TGTGCCAGCAGCCCGGGGAGGGCGCGGCATTATGGCTACACCTTC

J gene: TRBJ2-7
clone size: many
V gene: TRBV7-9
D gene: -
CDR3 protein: CASTEWPHSYEQYF
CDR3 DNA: TGTGCCAGCACCGAGTGGCCTCACTCCTACGAGCAGTACTTC

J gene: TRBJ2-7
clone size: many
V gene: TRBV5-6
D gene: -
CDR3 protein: CASSFIETYEQYF
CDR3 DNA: TGTGCCAGCAGCTTTATTGAAACCTACGAGCAGTACTTC

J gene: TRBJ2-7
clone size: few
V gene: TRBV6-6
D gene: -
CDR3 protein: CASMRGLHSSYEQYF
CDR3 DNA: TGTGCCAGCATGCGGGGCTTACACAGCTCCTACGAGCAGTACTTC

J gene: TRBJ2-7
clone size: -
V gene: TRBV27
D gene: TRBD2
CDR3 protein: CASSRLADSYEQYF
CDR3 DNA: TGTGCCAGCAGTCGACTAGCGGACTCCTACGAGCAGTACTTC

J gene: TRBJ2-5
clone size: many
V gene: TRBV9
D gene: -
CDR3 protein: CASSNLQETQYF
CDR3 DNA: TGTGCCAGCAGCAATTTACAAGAGACCCAGTACTTC

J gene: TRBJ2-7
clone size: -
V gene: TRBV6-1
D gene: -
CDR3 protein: CASSAIYEQYF
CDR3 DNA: TGTGCCAGCAGCGCGATCTACGAGCAGTACTTC

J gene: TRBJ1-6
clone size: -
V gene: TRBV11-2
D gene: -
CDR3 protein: CASSLEAGSTYNSPLHF
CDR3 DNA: TGTGCCAGCAGCTTAGAGGCGGGATCTACCTATAATTCACCCCTCCACTTT

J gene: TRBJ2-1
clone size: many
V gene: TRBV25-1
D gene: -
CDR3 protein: CASSVGPIMFF
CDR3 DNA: TGTGCCAGCAGTGTGGGACCTATTATGTTCTTC

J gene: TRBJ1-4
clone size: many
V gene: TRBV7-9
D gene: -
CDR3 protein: CAGSLIRGEKLFF
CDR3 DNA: TGTGCCGGCAGCTTAATACGGGGAGAAAAACTGTTTTTT

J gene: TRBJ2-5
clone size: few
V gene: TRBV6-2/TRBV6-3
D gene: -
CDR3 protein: CASSRPLETQYF
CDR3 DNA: TGTGCCAGCTCCCGTCCGCTGGAGACCCAGTACTTC

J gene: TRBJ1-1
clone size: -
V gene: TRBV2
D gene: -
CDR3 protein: CASNHGQMNTEAFF
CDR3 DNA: TGTGCCAGCAACCACGGACAGATGAACACTGAAGCTTTCTTT

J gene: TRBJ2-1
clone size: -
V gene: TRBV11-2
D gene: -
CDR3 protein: CASSFGGPMESSYNEQFF
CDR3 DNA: TGTGCCAGCAGCTTCGGAGGTCCAATGGAGAGCTCCTACAATGAGCAGTTCTTC

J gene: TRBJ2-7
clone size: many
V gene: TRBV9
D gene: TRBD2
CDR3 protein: CASSTTSGRAVQYF
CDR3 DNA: TGTGCCAGCAGCACGACTAGCGGGAGGGCAGTGCAGTACTTC

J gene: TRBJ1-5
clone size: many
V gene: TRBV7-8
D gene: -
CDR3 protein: CASSLGSGTQPQHF
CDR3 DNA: TGTGCCAGCAGCTTAGGGTCAGGCACTCAGCCCCAGCATTTT

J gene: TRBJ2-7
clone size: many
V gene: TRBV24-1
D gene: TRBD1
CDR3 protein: CATRVISGQGSEQYF
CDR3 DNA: TGTGCCACCAGGGTGATATCCGGACAGGGCTCCGAGCAGTACTTC

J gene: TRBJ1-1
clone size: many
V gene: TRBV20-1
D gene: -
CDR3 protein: CSAVMNTEAFF
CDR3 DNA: TGCAGTGCTGTGATGAACACTGAAGCTTTCTTT

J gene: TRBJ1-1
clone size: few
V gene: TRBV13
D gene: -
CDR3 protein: CASSLENTEAFF
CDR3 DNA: TGTGCCAGCAGCTTAGAGAACACTGAAGCTTTCTTT

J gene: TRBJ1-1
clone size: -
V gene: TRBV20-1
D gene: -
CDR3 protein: CSARPFGNTEAFF
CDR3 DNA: TGCAGTGCTAGACCTTTTGGGAACACTGAAGCTTTCTTT

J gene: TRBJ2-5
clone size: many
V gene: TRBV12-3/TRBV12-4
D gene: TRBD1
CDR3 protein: CASSPYRTGGGETQYF
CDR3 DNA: TGTGCCAGCAGTCCCTATAGGACAGGGGGAGGGGAGACCCAGTACTTC

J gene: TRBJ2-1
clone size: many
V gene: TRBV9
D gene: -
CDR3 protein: CASSVEGQGWNEQFF
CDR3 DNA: TGTGCCAGCAGCGTAGAGGGGCAGGGGTGGAATGAGCAGTTCTTC

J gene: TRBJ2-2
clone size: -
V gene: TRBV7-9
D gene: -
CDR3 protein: CACSSCTGELFF
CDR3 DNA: TGTGCCTGCAGCTCATGCACCGGGGAGCTGTTTTTT

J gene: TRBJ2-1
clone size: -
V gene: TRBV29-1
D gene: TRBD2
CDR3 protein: CSPGRGGGRSYNEQFF
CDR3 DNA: TGCAGCCCTGGAAGGGGCGGCGGGAGGTCCTACAATGAGCAGTTCTTC

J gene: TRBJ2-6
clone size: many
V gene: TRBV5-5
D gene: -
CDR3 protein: CASSLGPVTGANVLTF
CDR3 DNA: TGTGCCAGCAGCTTGGGACCCGTGACTGGGGCCAACGTCCTGACTTTC

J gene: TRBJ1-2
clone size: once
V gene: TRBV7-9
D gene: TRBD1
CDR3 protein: CASSPGQPITLNTGGGYTF
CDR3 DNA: TGTGCCAGCAGCCCGGGACAGCCGATCACCTTGAACACCGGGGGAGGCTACACCTTC

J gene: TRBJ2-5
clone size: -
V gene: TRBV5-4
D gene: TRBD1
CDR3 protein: CASRRQGTLQETQYF
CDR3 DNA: TGTGCCAGCCGCCGACAGGGAACTCTTCAAGAGACCCAGTACTTC

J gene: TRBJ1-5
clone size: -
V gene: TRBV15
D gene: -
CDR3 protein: CATSRGEGFQPRHF
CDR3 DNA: TGTGCCACCAGCAGAGGTGAGGGGTTTCAGCCCCGGCATTTT

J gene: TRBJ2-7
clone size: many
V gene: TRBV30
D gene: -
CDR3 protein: CAWEKGSGYEQYF
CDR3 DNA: TGTGCCTGGGAGAAAGGGTCTGGGTACGAGCAGTACTTC

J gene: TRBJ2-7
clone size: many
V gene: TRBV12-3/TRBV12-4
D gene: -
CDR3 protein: CASSVSGGGYEQYF
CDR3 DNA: TGTGCCAGCAGCGTAAGCGGAGGGGGCTACGAGCAGTACTTC

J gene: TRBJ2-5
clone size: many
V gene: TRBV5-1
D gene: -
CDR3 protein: CASSLGQVSQETQYF
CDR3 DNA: TGCGCCAGCAGCTTGGGCCAGGTTAGCCAAGAGACCCAGTACTTC

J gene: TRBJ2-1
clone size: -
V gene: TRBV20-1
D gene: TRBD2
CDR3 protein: CSAHKPWDYWNEQFF
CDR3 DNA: TGCAGTGCTCATAAACCCTGGGACTACTGGAATGAGCAGTTCTTC

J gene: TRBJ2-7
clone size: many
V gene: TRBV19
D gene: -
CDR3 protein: CASSILLGVNYEQYF
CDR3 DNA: TGTGCCAGTAGTATCCTATTAGGGGTAAACTACGAGCAGTACTTC

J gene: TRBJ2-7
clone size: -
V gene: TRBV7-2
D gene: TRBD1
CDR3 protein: CASSLATSRGLNEQYF
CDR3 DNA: TGTGCCAGCAGCTTAGCAACTAGCAGGGGGCTCAACGAGCAGTACTTT

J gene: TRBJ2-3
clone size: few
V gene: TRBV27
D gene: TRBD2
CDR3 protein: CASSLSGRAGKDTQYF
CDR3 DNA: TGTGCCAGCAGTTTATCCGGGAGGGCCGGTAAAGATACGCAGTATTTT

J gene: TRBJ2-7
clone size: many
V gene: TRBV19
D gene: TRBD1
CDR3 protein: CASSIGGTGAYEQYF
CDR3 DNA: TGTGCCAGTAGTATAGGGGGGACAGGGGCCTACGAGCAGTACTTC

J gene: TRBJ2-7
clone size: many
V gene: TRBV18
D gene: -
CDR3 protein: CASSPETTAYEQYF
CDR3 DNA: TGTGCCAGCTCACCAGAGACAACCGCCTACGAGCAGTACTTC

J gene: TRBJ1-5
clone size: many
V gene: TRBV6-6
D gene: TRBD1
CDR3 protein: CASSYPKQRQGANQPQHF
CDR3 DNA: TGTGCCAGCAGTTACCCGAAGCAACGACAGGGGGCTAATCAGCCCCAGCATTTT

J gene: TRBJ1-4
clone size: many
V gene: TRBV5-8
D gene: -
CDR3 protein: CASSFIQAEKLFF
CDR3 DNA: TGTGCCAGCAGCTTTATCCAGGCTGAAAAACTGTTTTTT